The clone carrying this TCR beta chain was seen only a few times. Its cognate antigen is unknown. The sample comes from a study of response to subunit inactivated influenza vaccine. Whole-study findings and limits: T cells newly recruited by each seasonal influenza vaccination are few, the authors suggested.

TCRdb ran MiXCR on the RT-PCR reads and lists one entry per CDR3 protein. The sample lists 500,000 to 600,000 distinct CDR3 sequences; 13% were seen once. CDR1 DFQATT and CDR2 SNEGSKA come from the germline V gene (reference sequence). The CDR3 totals 14 residues. The J segment lost 8 bases and the V segment lost 0 bases, leaving 6 bases of the junction unmatched. Sequencing used PBMCs from blood, obtained about 40 days after vaccination. V usage is TRBV20-1 and J usage is TRBJ1-2; TRBD1 matches at 10 bases. The receptor's source is a man aged 45-65 years who received an inactivated influenza vaccine. The CDR3 DNA sequence: TGCAGTGCTAGAGATGGCGGGACAGGGGAGGGCTACACCTTC. It yields the protein CSARDGGTGEGYTF.